This entry describes one TCR beta chain. The record originates from a study of blood T cell repertoires in COVID-19. Study at large: PBMCs, B-cell-depleted T cells, or T cells were the source of the cDNA or gDNA that made up the material.

Methods used by the authors: Reference gene primer amplification gave estimated nucleated cell counts. TCRdb keeps only in-frame clones here, not all; method: immunoSEQ multiplex PCR. V and J calls and clone size are copied from that table; D and trimming were computed from the DNA. In the table there are hundreds of thousands of clones, just under 85% of which are singletons. The V gene's germline CDR1 is SGDLS and CDR2 YYNGEE. This CDR3 region has 14 residues. J gave up 4 bases and V 3 bases, and 4 bases lay outside the gene matches. Sequencing was performed on peripheral blood. The chain couples TRBV9 to TRBJ1-2, with 9 bases that match TRBD1. The receptor comes from a woman between 45 and 65 years old with active or convalescent COVID-19. CDR3 nucleotides: TGTGCCAGCAGCGGAAGGGGACAGGGCTATGGCTACACCTTC. Amino acids: CASSGRGQGYGYTF.